The 4 T cell receptor beta chains in this list originate from one sample, sequenced in a study of HIV-infected patients and healthy controls. Alpha and beta constant-region primers primed reverse transcription of 500 to 550 ng RNA. Each of the alpha and beta chains got its own library through chain-specific third strand synthesis with indices. Via MiXCR, TCRdb re-called the 5' RACE reads, giving one row per CDR3 protein. In the table there are some 9,600 distinct CDR3 sequences, 7.3% of which are singletons. All unsorted peripheral T cells were captured because whole blood was used without fractionation. The sample was blood, taken before antiretroviral therapy. The receptor source for this set is an adult with HIV infection.

V and J are TRBV7-9 and TRBJ1-2; the match to TRBD1 covers 9 bases. This CDR3 comprises 15 residues. V shed 5 bases, J shed 2 bases, and the junction held 6 bases outside the gene matches. Germline CDR1 SEHNR, CDR2 FQNEAQ (reference sequence). The CDR3: CASSPPGQGNYGYTF. For the CDR3, the DNA is TGTGCCAGCAGCCCACCTGGACAGGGGAACTATGGCTACACCTTC. Supplemented by reference TRBV7-9 and TRBJ1-2, the full variable domain reads DTGVSQNPRHKITKRGQNVTFRCDPISEHNRLYWYRQTLGQGPEFLTYFQNEAQLEKSRLLSDRFSAERPKGSFSTLEIQRTEQGDSAMYLCASSPPGQGNYGYTFGSGTRLTVV.

Many counts were recorded for this clonotype. This chain uses TRBV19 with TRBJ1-1; 8 nucleotides match TRBD1. The germline CDR1 and CDR2 sequences are LNHDA and SQIVND (reference sequence). Unmatched junction bases numbered 3, after V lost 5 bases and J lost 4 bases. CDR3 length: 13 residues. CDR3 DNA: TGTGCCAGTAGTGACAGGGGCTTCACTGAAGCTTTCTTT. Translated: CASSDRGFTEAFF.

This clonotype came up many times. The chain's CDR3 is CASSYGQFPEAFF. CDR3 nucleotide sequence: TGTGCCAGCAGTTACGGTCAGTTCCCTGAAGCTTTCTTT. J is TRBJ1-1 and V is TRBV6-2 or TRBV6-3; no firm D call. CDR1 and CDR2 from the germline V gene are MNHEY and SVGEGT. Between the trimmed V and J ends, which lost 2 bases and 6 bases, there was a span of 10 bases. This CDR3 contains 13 residues.

This clonotype was observed a few times. J is TRBJ2-1 and V is TRBV20-1, with 10 nucleotides matching TRBD2. This CDR3 comprises 13 residues. The J segment lost 8 bases and the V segment lost 4 bases, leaving 5 bases of the junction unmatched. Germline CDR1 reads DFQATT; CDR2 reads SNEGSKA (reference sequence). This chain's CDR3 is CSATSGGGDEQFF. CDR3 in DNA: TGCAGTGCTACAAGCGGGGGGGGGGATGAGCAGTTCTTC.